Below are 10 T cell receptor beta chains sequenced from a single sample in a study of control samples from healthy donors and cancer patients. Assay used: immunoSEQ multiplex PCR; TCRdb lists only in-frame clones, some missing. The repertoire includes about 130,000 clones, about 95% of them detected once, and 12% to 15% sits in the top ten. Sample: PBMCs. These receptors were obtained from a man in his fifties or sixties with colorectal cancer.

DNA of the CDR3: TGTGCCAGCAGTGAAGGGGGTGACCCTGAAGCTTTCTTT. Protein product: CASSEGGDPEAFF. The gene calls are TRBV2 and TRBJ1-1; D remains ambiguous. V dropped 1 base and J dropped 6 bases, with 9 bases sitting between them. CDR3 length: 13 amino acids. Germline CDR1 reads SNHLY; CDR2 reads FYNNEI. Full variable domain (outside the CDR3, taken from reference TRBV2 and TRBJ1-1): EPEVTQTPSHQVTQMGQEVILRCVPISNHLYFYWYRQILGQKVEFLVSFYNNEISEKSEIFDDQFSVERPDGSNFTLKIRSTKLEDSAMYFCASSEGGDPEAFFGQGTRLTVV.

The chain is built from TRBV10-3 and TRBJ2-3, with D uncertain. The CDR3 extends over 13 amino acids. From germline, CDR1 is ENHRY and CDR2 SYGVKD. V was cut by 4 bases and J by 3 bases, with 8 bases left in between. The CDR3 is CAISVQRTDTQYF. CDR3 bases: TGTGCCATCAGTGTTCAAAGGACAGATACGCAGTATTTT.

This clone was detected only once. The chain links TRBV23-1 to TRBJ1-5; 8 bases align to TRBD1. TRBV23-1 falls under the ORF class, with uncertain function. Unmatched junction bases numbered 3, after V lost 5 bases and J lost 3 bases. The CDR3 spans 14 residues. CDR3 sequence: CASSSDRDNQPQHF. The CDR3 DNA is TGCGCCAGCAGTTCGGACAGGGACAATCAGCCCCAGCATTTT.

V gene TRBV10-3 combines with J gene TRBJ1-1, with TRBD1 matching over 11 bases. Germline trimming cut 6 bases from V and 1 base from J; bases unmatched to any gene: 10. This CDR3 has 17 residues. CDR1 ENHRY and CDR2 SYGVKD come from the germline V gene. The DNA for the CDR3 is TGTGCCATCAGGCGAAAACCGGGACAGGGGGGGAACACTGAAGCTTTCTTT. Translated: CAIRRKPGQGGNTEAFF.

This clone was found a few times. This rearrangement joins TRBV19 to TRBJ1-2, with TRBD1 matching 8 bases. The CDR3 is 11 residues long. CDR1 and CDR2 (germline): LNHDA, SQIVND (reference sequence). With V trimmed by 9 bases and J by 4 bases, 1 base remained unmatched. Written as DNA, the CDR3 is TGTGCCAGCCAGGGGGCCTATGGCTACACCTTC. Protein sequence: CASQGAYGYTF.

This chain's CDR3 is CASRLSFNQPQHF. The DNA of the CDR3 is TGTGCCAGCAGACTCTCCTTCAATCAGCCCCAGCATTTT. The V call is TRBV27, the J call TRBJ1-5; D remains unclear. The V gene's germline CDR1 is MNHEY and CDR2 SMNVEV (reference sequence). The CDR3 has 13 residues. Between the trimmed V and J ends, which lost 6 bases and 3 bases, there was a span of 9 bases.

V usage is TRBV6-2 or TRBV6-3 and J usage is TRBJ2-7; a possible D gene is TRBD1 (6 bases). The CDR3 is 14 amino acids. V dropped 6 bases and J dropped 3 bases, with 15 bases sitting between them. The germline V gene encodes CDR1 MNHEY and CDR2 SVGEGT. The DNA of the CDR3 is TGTGCCAGCAGCCTTGCGGACAGTTTCTACGAGCAGTACTTC. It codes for CASSLADSFYEQYF.

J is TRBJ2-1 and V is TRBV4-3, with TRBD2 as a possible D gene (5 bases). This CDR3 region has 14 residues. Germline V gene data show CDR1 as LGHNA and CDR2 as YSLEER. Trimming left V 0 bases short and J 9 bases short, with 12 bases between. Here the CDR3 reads CASSQDNRGLEQFF. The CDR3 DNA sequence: TGCGCCAGCAGCCAAGATAACCGAGGACTTGAGCAGTTCTTC.

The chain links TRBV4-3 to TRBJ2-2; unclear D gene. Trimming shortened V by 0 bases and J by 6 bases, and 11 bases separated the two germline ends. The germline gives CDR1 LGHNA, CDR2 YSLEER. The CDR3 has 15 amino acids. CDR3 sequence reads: CASSQDSGIAGELFF. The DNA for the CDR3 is TGCGCCAGCAGCCAAGATAGTGGGATAGCCGGGGAGCTGTTTTTT.

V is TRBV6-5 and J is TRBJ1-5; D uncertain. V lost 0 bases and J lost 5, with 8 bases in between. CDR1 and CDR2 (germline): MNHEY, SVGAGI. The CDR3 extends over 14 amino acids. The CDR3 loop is CASSYSREDQPQHF. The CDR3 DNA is TGTGCCAGCAGTTACTCACGGGAGGATCAGCCCCAGCATTTT.